This T cell receptor beta chain was documented in a study of Ad26.COV2.S vaccination and SARS-CoV-2 variants. Study conclusions and caveats: Breadth of non-spike TCRs did not differ between vaccinees and placebo recipients. Total T cell responses may have been underestimated by the TCR breadth and depth analyses.

Only one count was recorded for this clone. Its antigen is not known. The CDR3 is 12 residues long. Germline values: CDR1 SGHDN, CDR2 FVKESK. The germline V and J ends were trimmed by 4 bases and 2 bases, with 4 bases remaining between them. Profiled with immunoSEQ multiplex PCR; TCRdb holds only in-frame clones, not every one. The sample records 350,000 to 450,000 clones, approximately 90% being singletons. V usage is TRBV14 and J usage is TRBJ2-3; D gene uncertain. The TCR comes from a human donor who had recovered from COVID-19. The source material was peripheral blood, sampled after recovery from COVID-19. The CDR3 protein is CASSPTTDTQYF. The CDR3 bases are TGTGCCAGCAGCCCTACCACAGATACGCAGTATTTT.